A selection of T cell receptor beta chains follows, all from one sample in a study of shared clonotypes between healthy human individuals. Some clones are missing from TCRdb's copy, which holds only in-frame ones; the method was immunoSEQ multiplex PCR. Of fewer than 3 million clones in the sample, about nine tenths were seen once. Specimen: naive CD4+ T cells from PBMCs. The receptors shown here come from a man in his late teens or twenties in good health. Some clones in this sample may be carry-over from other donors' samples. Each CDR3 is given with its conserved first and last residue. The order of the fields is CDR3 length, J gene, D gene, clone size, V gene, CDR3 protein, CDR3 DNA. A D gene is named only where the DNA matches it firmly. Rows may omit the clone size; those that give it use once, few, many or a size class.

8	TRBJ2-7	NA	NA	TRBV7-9	CASSNESF	TGTGCCAGCTCTAATGAGAGCTTC
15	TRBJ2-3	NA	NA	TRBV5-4	CASSSRPTGTDTQYF	TGTGCCAGCAGCTCCAGGCCGACCGGCACAGATACGCAGTATTTT
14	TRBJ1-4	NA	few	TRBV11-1	CASSLRRNNEKLFF	TGTGCCAGCAGCTTACGCAGGAATAATGAAAAACTGTTTTTT
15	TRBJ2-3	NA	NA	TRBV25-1	CASSEIRVVGDTQYF	TGTGCCAGCAGTGAAATTCGGGTAGTAGGAGATACGCAGTATTTT
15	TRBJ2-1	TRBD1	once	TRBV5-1	CASSSGTGGINEQFF	TGCGCCAGCAGCTCCGGGACAGGGGGGATCAATGAGCAGTTCTTC
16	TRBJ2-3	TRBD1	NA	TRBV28	CASSSTGGQRTDTQYF	TGTGCCAGCAGTTCGACAGGGGGTCAGCGAACAGATACGCAGTATTTT
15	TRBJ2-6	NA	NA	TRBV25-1	CASSDGGTGANVLTF	TGTGCCAGCAGTGACGGGGGCACGGGGGCCAACGTCCTGACTTTC
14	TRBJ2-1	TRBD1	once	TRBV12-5	CASSPQGADNEQFF	TGTGCTAGTTCTCCACAGGGGGCCGACAATGAGCAGTTCTTC
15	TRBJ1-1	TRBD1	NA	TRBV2	CASSPKTGVGTEAFF	TGTGCCAGCAGTCCCAAAACAGGGGTAGGCACTGAAGCTTTCTTT
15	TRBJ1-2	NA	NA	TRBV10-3	CAISGYGQDGYGYTF	TGTGCCATCAGTGGTTACGGGCAGGATGGCTATGGCTACACCTTC
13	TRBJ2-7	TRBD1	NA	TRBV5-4	CASSEGGKYEQYF	TGTGCCAGCAGCGAAGGGGGCAAGTACGAGCAGTACTTC
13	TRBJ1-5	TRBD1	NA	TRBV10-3	CAISGTGDQPQHF	TGTGCCATCAGTGGGACAGGGGATCAGCCCCAGCATTTT
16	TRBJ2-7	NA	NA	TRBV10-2	CASSEGPAGAIYEQYF	TGCGCCAGCAGTGAGGGACCGGCGGGGGCAATCTACGAGCAGTACTTC
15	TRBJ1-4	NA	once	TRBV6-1	CASSLSTTTNEKLFF	TGTGCCAGCAGTTTATCGACAACAACTAATGAAAAACTGTTTTTT
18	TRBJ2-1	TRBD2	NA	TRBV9	CASSVAPPLSGGYNEQFF	TGTGCCAGCAGCGTAGCCCCCCCTCTCAGCGGGGGGTACAATGAGCAGTTCTTC
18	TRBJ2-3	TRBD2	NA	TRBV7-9	CASSSLGGLAGRLDTQYF	TGTGCCAGCAGCTCGCTCGGGGGACTAGCGGGTCGGCTGGATACGCAGTATTTT
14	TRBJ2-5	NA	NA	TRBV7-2	CASSLSGYQETQYF	TGTGCCAGCAGCTTATCGGGCTACCAAGAGACCCAGTACTTC
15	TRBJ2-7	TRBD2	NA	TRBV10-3	CAISAPPGGSYEQYF	TGTGCCATCAGTGCCCCCCCCGGGGGGTCCTACGAGCAGTACTTC
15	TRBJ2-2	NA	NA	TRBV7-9	CASSLDVATTGELFF	TGTGCCAGCAGCTTAGATGTGGCCACCACCGGGGAGCTGTTTTTT
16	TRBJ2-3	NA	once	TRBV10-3	CAISDLNTGLANTQYF	TGTGCCATCAGTGACCTCAACACGGGGTTGGCAAATACGCAGTATTTT
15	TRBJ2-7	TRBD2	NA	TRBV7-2	CASSSAGGPQYEQYF	TGTGCCAGCAGCTCCGCGGGAGGGCCTCAATACGAGCAGTACTTC
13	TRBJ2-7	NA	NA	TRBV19	CASKSGAGEEQYF	TGTGCCAGTAAAAGCGGAGCGGGTGAAGAGCAGTACTTC
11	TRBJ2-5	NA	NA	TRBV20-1	CTSGEQETQYF	TGCACCTCCGGGGAACAAGAGACCCAGTACTTC
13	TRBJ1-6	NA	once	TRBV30	CAWLRDRNSPLHF	TGTGCCTGGCTACGGGATCGAAATTCACCCCTCCACTTT
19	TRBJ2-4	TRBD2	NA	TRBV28	CASGLWGWTSGSAKNIQYF	TGTGCCAGCGGCCTATGGGGTTGGACTAGCGGGAGTGCCAAAAACATTCAGTACTTC
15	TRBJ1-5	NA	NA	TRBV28	CASSPLGEPEGPQHF	TGTGCCAGCAGCCCACTCGGAGAGCCGGAGGGGCCCCAGCATTTT
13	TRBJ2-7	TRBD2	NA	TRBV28	CASNSGSWDEQYF	TGTGCCAGCAACAGCGGGAGTTGGGACGAGCAGTACTTC
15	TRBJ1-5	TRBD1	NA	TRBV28	CASSGTGGKSQPQHF	TGTGCCAGCAGTGGGACAGGGGGCAAGAGTCAGCCCCAGCATTTT
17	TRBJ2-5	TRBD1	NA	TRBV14	CASRGSMRGTAKETQYF	TGTGCCAGCAGGGGATCAATGCGTGGGACAGCAAAAGAGACCCAGTACTTC
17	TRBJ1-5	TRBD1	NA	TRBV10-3	CAISERGGLFQNQPQHF	TGTGCCATCAGTGAGAGAGGGGGCCTATTCCAAAATCAGCCCCAGCATTTT
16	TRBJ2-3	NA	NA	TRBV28	CASSFGDLTSTDTQYF	TGTGCCAGCAGTTTTGGGGATCTTACTAGCACAGATACGCAGTATTTT
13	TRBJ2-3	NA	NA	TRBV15	CATSRDFTDTQYF	TGTGCCACCAGCAGAGACTTCACAGATACGCAGTATTTT
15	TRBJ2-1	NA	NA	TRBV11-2	CASTTLGVPYNEQFF	TGTGCCAGCACCACCCTGGGGGTCCCCTACAATGAGCAGTTCTTC
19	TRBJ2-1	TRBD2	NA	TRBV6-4	CASDYPGTSGISSYNEQFF	TGTGCCAGCGACTACCCCGGGACTAGCGGAATCAGCTCCTACAATGAGCAGTTCTTC
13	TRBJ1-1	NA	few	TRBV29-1	CSVSGLLGTEAFF	TGCAGCGTTTCCGGGCTTTTGGGGACTGAAGCTTTCTTT
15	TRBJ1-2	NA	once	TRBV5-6	CASIAGFQFASGYTF	TGTGCCAGCATTGCGGGGTTCCAGTTCGCGAGTGGCTACACCTTC
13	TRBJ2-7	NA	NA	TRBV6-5	CASSFLTSYEQYF	TGTGCCAGCAGTTTTTTAACCTCCTACGAGCAGTACTTC
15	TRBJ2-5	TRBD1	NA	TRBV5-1	CASSLQQGPQETQYF	TGCGCCAGCAGCTTGCAACAGGGGCCGCAAGAGACCCAGTACTTC
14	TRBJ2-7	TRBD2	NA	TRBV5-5	CASSSRGGPYEQYF	TGTGCCAGCAGCTCCCGCGGGGGGCCCTACGAGCAGTACTTC
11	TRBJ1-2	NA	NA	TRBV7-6	CASSLVTGYTF	TGTGCCAGCAGCTTAGTAACGGGCTACACCTTC
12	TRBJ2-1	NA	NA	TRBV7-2	CASSRSRGEQFF	TGTGCCAGCAGCCGCTCTAGAGGTGAGCAGTTCTTC
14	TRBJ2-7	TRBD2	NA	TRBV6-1	CASGIAGGPYEQYF	TGTGCCAGCGGGATAGCGGGAGGGCCCTACGAGCAGTACTTC
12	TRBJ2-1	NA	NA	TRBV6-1	CASSSQGNEQFF	TGTGCCAGCAGTTCGCAGGGGAATGAGCAGTTCTTC